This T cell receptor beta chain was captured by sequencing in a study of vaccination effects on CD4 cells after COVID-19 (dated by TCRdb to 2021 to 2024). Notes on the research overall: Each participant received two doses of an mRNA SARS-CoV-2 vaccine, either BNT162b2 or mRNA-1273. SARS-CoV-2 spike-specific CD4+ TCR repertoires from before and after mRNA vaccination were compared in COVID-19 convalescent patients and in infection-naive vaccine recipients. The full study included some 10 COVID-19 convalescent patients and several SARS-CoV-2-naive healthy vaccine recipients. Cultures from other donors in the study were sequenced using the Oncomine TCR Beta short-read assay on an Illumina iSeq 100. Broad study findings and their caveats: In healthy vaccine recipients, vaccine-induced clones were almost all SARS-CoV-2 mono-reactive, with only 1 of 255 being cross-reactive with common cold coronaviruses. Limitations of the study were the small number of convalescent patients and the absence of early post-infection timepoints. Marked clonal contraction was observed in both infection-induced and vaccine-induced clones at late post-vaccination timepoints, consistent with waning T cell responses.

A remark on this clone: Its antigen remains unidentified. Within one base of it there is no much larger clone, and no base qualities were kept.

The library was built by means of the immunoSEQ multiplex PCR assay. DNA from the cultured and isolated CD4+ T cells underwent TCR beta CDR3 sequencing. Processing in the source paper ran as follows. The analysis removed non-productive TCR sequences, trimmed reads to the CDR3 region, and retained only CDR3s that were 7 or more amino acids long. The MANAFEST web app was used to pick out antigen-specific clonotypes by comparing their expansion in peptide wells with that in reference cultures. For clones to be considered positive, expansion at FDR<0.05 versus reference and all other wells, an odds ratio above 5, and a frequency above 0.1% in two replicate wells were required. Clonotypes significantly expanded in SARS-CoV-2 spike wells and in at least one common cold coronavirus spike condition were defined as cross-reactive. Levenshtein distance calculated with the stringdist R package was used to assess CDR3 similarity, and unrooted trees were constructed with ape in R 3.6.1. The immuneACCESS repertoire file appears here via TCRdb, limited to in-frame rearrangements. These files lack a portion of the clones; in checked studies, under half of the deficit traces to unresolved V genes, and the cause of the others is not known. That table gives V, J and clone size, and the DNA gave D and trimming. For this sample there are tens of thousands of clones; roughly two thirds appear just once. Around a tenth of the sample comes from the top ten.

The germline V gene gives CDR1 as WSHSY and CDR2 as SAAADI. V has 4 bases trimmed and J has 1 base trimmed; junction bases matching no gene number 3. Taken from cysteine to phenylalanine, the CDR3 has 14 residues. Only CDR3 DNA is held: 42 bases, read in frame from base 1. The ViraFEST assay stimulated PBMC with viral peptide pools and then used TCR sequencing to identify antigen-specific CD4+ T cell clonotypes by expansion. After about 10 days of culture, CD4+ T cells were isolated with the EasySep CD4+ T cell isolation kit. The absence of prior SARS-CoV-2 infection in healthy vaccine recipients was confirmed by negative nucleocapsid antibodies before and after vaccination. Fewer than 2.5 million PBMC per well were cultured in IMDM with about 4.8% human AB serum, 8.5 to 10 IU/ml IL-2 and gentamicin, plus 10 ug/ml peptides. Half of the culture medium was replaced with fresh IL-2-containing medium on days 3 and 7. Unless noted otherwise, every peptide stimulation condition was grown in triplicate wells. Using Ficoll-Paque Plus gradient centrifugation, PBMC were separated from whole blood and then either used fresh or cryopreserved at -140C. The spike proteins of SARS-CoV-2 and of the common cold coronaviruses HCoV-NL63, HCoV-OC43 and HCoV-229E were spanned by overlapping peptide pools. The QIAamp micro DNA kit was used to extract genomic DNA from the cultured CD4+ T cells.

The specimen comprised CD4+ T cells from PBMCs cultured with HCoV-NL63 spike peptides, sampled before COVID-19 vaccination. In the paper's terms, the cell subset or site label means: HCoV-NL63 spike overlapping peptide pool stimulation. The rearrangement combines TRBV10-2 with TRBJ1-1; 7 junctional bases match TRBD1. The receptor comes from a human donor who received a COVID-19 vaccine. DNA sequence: TGCGCCAGCAGTGGACAGGGCACGAACACTGAAGCTTTCTTT. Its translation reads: CASSGQGTNTEAFF.